This TCR beta chain was found in a study of shared clonotypes between healthy human individuals (dated by TCRdb to 2019 to 2021). Concerning the study at large: The cohort included three men and two women between 18 and 49 years of age. For each donor, CD4 naive and CD4 memory were each given three plates, CD8 naive was given two plates, and CD8 memory was given one plate. The study deeply sequenced blood TCR repertoires of about five healthy adults to estimate repertoire size and the extent of clonotype sharing between individuals. Libraries were prepared and TCR repertoires were sequenced by different laboratories using diverse techniques, in order to increase sequencing depth and limit assay-specific biases. Per donor, leukapheresis produced somewhere between about 0.8 and 9 billion PBMCs. On the study overall, not on this receptor specifically: Based on pairwise subsampling, the degree of clonotype sharing among donors was expected to be affected by sequencing depth. Naive subsets generally had larger estimated clonotype richness than memory subsets did. Compared with non-shared clonotypes, the clonotypes found in all four sorted-subset donors had higher generation probabilities. Because the study included a small number of donors, the genetic and exposure-history diversity represented was limited. Sharing across several donors was observed for approximately 4.6% of naive CD4, over 3% of naive CD8, roughly 2.3% of memory CD4, and approximately 0.41% of memory CD8 clonotypes. Incomplete sequencing was indicated by rarefaction of sorted-subset datasets, despite the large sequencing depth. Sampling was restricted to blood, and TCR repertoires in tissue are likely to differ from TCR repertoires in blood.

Spanning cysteine to phenylalanine, the CDR3 consists of 16 amino acids. The only DNA kept is the CDR3, 48 bases in frame from the first base. CDR1 and CDR2 (MNHNY, SVGAGI) derive from the germline V gene (reference sequence). Deletion took 0 bases off V and 2 bases off J, with a span of 12 bases between the germline ends. A note on this clone: Its binding antigen is unknown. Per-base quality was not reported, and no clone a single base away is much larger than it.

Healthy HIV-negative adults with no recently reported acute infections or vaccinations were included as donors. Every donor was a Caucasian adult living in Nashville, Tennessee, USA. Magnetic negative selection was used to enrich CD4+ T cells, after which naive cells were positively selected on CD45RA and the negative fraction became the memory subset. After blood collection by leukapheresis, PBMCs were isolated using Ficoll-Histopaque density gradient centrifugation and then cryopreserved in the vapor phase of liquid nitrogen. Purity and quantity of every magnetically sorted T cell population were checked by analytical flow cytometry. Genomic DNA was isolated from every sorted fraction and measured by UV absorbance on a Nanodrop 2000c. Using the deep immunoSEQ assay, TCR CDR3 regions were amplified from genomic DNA by multiplex PCR. Extracted genomic DNA from each cell subset was distributed evenly across all wells of several immunoSEQ 96-well plates, and each plate was treated as a replicate. For sorted subsets, each replicate PCR was loaded with about 0.2 ug genomic DNA, equivalent to 30,000 to 35,000 T cell genomes. Purified libraries were measured with a Qubit 3.0 fluorometer, size-checked on a Bioanalyzer 2100, and measured again with the KAPA Library Quantification kit. Each immunoSEQ 96-well plate was sequenced on its own single-read 150-cycle Illumina NextSeq 550 flow cell. From the authors' description of their analysis: The immunoSEQ output contained only junctional sequences without quality scores, so filtering could not match that applied to full-length reads. Sequences were annotated with PyIR, a Python wrapper for IgBLAST v1.9, using IMGT germline references to assign V/J genes and CDR3. Reads with weak V/J assignments (E-value above 1e-6), missing CDR3, stop codons, out-of-frame junctions, or ambiguous translated residues were removed. V3J clonotypes were defined as sequences sharing an identical inferred V gene, J gene, and CDR3 amino acid sequence. The percentage overlap between two repertoires was calculated by dividing the number of shared unique clonotypes by the size of the smaller repertoire. Repertoire richness was assessed with RTK rarefaction, the Chao1 estimator, and Recon v2.1 estimates of unobserved clonotypes. Generation probabilities were computed with OLGA for all TCRbeta clonotypes obtained by the gDNA method from four donors. TCRdb stores this immuneACCESS table with in-frame sequences only. Part of the clones is absent; in the studies checked, under half of the shortfall reflects unresolved V genes, and no reason is known for the rest. The DNA gave D and trimming, while V, J and clone size come from that table. This sample lists under 2,500,000 clones; around 95% were detected once. Roughly 0.13% of the sample is taken by the ten largest.

This clonotype was obtained from a man aged 18 to 29 in good health. The sequenced sample was naive CD4+ T cells sorted from blood. The sample's cell subset or site label, in plain terms: CD45RA+ positively selected. The chain uses TRBV6-6 and TRBJ2-3; the best D guess is TRBD2, with 6 bases matching. Here is the DNA: TGTGCCAGCAGTTACTCTGGCGGGGTGGCCACAGATACGCAGTATTTT. This gives the protein CASSYSGGVATDTQYF.